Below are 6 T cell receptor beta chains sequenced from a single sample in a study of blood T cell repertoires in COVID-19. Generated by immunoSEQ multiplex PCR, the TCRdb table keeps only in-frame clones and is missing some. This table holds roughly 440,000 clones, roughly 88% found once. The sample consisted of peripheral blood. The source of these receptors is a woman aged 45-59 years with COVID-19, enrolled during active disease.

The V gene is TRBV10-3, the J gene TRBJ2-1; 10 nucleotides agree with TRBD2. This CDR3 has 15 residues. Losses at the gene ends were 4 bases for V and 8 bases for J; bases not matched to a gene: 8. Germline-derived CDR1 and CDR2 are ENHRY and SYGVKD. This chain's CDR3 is CAISGSSGGVDEQFF. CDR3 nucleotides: TGTGCCATCAGTGGGTCTAGCGGGGGAGTCGATGAGCAGTTCTTC.

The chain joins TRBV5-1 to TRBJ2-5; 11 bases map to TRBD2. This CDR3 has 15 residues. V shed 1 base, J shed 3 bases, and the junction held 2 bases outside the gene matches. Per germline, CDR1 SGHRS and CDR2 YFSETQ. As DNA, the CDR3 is TGCGCCAGCAGCTTGTTTAGCGGGGGGGAAGAGACCCAGTACTTC. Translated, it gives CASSLFSGGEETQYF. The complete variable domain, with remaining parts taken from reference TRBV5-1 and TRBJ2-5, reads KAGVTQTPRYLIKTRGQQVTLSCSPISGHRSVSWYQQTPGQGLQFLFEYFSETQRNKGNFPGRFSGRQFSNSRSEMNVSTLELGDSALYLCASSLFSGGEETQYFGPGTRLLVL.

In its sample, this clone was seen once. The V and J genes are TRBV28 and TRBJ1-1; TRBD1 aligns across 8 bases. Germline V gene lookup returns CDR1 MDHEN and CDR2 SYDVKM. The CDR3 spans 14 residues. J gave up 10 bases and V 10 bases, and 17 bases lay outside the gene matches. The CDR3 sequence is CATRGGTGVDVAFF. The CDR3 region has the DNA TGTGCCACCCGTGGAGGGACAGGCGTTGATGTAGCTTTCTTT.

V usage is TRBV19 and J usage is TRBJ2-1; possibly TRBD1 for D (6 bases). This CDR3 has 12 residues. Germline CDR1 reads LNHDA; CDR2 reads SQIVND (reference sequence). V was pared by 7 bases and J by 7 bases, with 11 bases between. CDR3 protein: CASKQGLNEQFF. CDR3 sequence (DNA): TGTGCCAGTAAGCAGGGGTTAAATGAGCAGTTCTTC.

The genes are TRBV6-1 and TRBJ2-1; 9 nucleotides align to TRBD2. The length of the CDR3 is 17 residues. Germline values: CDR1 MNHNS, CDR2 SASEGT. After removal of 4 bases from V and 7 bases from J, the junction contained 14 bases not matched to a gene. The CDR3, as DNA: TGTGCCAGCAGTGGGAAATCCATGCGGGGGGGCTGGAATGAGCAGTTCTTC. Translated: CASSGKSMRGGWNEQFF.

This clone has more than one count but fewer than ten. DNA of the CDR3: TGTGCCAGCAGCTTCACAGGAGACACCGGGGAGCTGTTTTTT. Residues: CASSFTGDTGELFF. The V gene is TRBV7-9, the J gene TRBJ2-2, with D maybe TRBD1 (5 bases). The CDR3 extends over 14 amino acids. The V gene lost 3 bases and the J gene lost 3 bases, with 8 bases spanning the gap. In germline, CDR1 is SEHNR, CDR2 FQNEAQ (reference sequence).